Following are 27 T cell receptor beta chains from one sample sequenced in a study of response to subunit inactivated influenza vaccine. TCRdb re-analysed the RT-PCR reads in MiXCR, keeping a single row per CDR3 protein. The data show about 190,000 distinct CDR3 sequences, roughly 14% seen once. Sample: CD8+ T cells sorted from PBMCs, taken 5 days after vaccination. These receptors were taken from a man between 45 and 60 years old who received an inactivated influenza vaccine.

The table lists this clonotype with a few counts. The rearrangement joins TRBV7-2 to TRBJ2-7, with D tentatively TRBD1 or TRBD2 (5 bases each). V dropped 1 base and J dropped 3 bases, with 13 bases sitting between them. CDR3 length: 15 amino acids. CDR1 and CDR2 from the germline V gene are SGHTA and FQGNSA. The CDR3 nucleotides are TGTGCCAGCAGCTTAGATTGGGCAGGGAGCTACGAGCAGTACTTC. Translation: CASSLDWAGSYEQYF.

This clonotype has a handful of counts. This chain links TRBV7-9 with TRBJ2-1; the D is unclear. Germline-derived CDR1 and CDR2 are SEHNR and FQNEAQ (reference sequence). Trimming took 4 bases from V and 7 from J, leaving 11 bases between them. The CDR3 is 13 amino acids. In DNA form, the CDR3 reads TGTGCCAGCAGCTCCGCGCTGGTAAATGAGCAGTTCTTC. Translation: CASSSALVNEQFF.

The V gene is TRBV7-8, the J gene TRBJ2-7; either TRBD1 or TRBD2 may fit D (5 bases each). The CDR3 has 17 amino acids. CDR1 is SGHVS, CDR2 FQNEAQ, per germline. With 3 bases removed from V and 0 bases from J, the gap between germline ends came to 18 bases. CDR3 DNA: TGTGCCAGCAGCTTGGCGGGCACAGGAGAGCTCTCCTACGAGCAGTACTTC. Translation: CASSLAGTGELSYEQYF.

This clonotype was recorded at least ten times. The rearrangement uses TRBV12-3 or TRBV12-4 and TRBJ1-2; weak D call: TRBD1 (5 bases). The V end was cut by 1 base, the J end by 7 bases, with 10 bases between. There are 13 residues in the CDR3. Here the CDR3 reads CASSLGTGLGYTF. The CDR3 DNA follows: TGTGCCAGCAGTTTAGGGACGGGGCTTGGCTACACCTTC.

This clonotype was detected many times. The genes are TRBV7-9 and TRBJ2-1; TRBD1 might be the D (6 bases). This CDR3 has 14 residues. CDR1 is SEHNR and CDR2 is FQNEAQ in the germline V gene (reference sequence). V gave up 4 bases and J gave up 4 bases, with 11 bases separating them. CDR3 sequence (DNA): TGTGCCAGCAGCTCCCCACAGGGTTACAATGAGCAGTTCTTC. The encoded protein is CASSSPQGYNEQFF.

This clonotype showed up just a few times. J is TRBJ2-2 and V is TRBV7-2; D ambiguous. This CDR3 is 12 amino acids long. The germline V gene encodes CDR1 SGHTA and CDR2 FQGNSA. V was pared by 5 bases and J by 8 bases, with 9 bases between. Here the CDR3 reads CASSLIDGELFF. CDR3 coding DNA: TGTGCCAGCAGCCTTATTGATGGGGAGCTGTTTTTT.

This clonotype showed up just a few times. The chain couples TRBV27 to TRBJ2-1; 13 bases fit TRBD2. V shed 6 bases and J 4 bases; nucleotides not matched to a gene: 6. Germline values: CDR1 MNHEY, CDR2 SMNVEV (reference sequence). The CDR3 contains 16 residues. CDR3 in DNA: TGTGCCAGCAGCGCCGGGACTAGCGGGGAGTACAATGAGCAGTTCTTC. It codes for CASSAGTSGEYNEQFF.

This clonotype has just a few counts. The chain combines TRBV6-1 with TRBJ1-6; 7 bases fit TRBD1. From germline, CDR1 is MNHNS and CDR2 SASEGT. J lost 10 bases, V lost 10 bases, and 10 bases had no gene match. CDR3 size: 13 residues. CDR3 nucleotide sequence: TGTGCCACCGGGGGGACAGTAGTCTCACCCCTCCACTTT. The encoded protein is CATGGTVVSPLHF.

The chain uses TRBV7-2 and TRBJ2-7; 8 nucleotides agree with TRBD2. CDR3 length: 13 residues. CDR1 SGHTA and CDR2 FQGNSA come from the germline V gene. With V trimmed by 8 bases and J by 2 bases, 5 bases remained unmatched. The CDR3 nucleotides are TGTGCCAGCGGACTAGCCGAAGCCTACGAGCAGTACTTC. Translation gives CASGLAEAYEQYF.

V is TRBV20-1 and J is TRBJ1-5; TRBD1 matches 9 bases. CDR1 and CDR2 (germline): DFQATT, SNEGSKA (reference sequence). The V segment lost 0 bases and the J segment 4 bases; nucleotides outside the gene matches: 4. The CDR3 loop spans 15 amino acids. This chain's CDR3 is CSARDYGQGNQPQHF. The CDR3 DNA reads TGCAGTGCTAGAGATTACGGACAGGGGAATCAGCCCCAGCATTTT.

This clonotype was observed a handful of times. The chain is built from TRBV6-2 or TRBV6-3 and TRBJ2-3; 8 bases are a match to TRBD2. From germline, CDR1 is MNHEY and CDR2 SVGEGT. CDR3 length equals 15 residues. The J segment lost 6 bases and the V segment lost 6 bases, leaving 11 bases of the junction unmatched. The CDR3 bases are TGTGCCAGCAGAAACCGCGGGGGGCCAAGGGATACGCAGTATTTT. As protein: CASRNRGGPRDTQYF.

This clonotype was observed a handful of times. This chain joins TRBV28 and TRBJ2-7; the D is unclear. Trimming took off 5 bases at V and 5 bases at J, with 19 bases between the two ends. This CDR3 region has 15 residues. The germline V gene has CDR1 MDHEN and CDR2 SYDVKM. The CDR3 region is CASSPPEISYHEQYF. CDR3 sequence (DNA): TGTGCCAGCAGTCCCCCCGAGATCTCGTACCACGAGCAGTACTTC.

Here the CDR3 DNA reads TGTGCCAGCAGGGAGGACGAGATCTCCTACAATGAGCAGTTCTTC. This translates into CASREDEISYNEQFF. The chain couples TRBV2 to TRBJ2-1; D is perhaps TRBD2 (5 bases). The CDR3 has 15 residues. The V gene lost 6 bases and the J gene lost 0 bases, with 12 bases spanning the gap. In germline, CDR1 is SNHLY, CDR2 FYNNEI.

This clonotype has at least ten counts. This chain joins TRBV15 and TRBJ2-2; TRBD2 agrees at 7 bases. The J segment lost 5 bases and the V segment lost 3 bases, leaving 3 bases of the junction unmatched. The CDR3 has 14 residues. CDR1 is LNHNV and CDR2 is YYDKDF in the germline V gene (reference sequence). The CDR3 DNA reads TGTGCCACCAGCAGCCTAGCGGTTACCGGGGAGCTGTTTTTT. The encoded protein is CATSSLAVTGELFF.

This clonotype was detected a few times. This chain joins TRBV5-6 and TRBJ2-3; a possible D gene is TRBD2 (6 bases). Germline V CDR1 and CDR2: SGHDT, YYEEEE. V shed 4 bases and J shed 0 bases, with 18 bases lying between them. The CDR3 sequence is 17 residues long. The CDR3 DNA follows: TGTGCCAGCAGCCCCACGGCGGGGACGGGGAGCACAGATACGCAGTATTTT. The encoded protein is CASSPTAGTGSTDTQYF.

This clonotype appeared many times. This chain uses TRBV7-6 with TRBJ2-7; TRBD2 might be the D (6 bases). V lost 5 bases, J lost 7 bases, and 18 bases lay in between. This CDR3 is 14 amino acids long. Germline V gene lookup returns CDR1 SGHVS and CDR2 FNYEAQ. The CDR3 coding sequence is TGTGCCAGCAGCGTGAGACTAGATCACGATGAGCAGTACTTC. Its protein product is CASSVRLDHDEQYF.

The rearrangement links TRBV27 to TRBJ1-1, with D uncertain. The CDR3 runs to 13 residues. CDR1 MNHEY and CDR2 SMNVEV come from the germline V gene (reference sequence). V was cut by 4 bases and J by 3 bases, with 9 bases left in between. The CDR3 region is CASSWGEDTEAFF. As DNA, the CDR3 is TGTGCCAGCAGTTGGGGAGAAGACACTGAAGCTTTCTTT.

The CDR3 loop reads CASSLRPGILIYGYTF. In DNA form, the CDR3 reads TGTGCCAGCAGCCTGCGCCCCGGGATTTTAATCTATGGCTACACCTTC. This chain connects TRBV3-1 to TRBJ1-2; D not certain. Germline values: CDR1 LGHDT, CDR2 YNNKEL (reference sequence). The CDR3 runs 16 residues. Trimming cost V 4 bases and J 4 bases, with 19 bases left between them.

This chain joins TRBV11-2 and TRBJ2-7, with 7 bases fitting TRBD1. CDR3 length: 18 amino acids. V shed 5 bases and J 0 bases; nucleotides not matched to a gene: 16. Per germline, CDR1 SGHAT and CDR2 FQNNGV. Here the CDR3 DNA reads TGTGCCAGCAGCATCACGAGACAGACAAGGGGGCTCTCCTACGAGCAGTACTTC. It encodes CASSITRQTRGLSYEQYF.

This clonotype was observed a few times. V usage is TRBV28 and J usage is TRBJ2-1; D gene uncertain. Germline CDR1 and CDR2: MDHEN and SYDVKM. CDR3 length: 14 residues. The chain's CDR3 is CASEFVGSYNEQFF. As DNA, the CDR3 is TGTGCTTCGGAGTTTGTGGGGTCCTACAATGAGCAGTTCTTC. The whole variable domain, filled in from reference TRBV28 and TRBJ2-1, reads DVKVTQSSRYLVKRTGEKVFLECVQDMDHENMFWYRQDPGLGLRLIYFSYDVKMKEKGDIPEGYSVSREKKERFSLILESASTNQTSMYLCASEFVGSYNEQFFGPGTRLTVL.

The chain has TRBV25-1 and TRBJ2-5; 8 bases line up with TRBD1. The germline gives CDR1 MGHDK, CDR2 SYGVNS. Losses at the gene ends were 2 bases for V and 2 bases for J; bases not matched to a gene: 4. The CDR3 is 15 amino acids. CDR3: CASSEPTGVQETQYF. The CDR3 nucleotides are TGTGCCAGCAGTGAACCGACAGGGGTGCAAGAGACCCAGTACTTC.

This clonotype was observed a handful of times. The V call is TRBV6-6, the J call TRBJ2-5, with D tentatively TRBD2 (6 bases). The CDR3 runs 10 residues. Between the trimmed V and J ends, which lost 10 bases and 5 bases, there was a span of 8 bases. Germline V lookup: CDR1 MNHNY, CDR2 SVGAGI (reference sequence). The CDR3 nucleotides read TGTGCCACGGGGGTTGAGACCCAGTACTTC. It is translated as CATGVETQYF.

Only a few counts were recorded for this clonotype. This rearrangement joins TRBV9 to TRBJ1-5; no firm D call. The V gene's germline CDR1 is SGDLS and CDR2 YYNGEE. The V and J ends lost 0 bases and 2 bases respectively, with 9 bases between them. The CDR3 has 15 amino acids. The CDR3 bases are TGTGCCAGCAGCGTAGGGGGAGGTCGCAATCAGCCCCAGCATTTT. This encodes CASSVGGGRNQPQHF.

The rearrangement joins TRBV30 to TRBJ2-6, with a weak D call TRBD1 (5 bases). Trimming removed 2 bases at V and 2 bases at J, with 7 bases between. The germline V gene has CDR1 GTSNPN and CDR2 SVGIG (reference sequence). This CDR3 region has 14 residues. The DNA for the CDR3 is TGTGCCTGGAGTCAGGGTACTGGGGCCAACGTCCTGACTTTC. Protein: CAWSQGTGANVLTF.

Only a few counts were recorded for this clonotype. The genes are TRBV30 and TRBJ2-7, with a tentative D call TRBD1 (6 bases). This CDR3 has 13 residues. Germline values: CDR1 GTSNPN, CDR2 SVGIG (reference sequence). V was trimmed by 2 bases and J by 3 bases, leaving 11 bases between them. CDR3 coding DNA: TGTGCCTGGAGTTCTCAGGGGCTCTACGAGCAGTACTTC. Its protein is CAWSSQGLYEQYF.

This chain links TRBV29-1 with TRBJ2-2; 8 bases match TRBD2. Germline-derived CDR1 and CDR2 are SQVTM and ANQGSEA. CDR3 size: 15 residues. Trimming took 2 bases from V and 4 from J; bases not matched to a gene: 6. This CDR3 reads CSVEIAGTPTGELFF. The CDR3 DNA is TGCAGCGTTGAAATAGCGGGGACCCCCACCGGGGAGCTGTTTTTT.

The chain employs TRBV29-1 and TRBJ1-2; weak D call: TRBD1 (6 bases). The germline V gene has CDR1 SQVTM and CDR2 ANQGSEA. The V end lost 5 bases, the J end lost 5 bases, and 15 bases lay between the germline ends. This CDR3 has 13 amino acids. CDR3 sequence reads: CSVNGGLTYGYTF. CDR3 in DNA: TGCAGCGTTAATGGGGGCCTGACATATGGCTACACCTTC.